The T cell receptor (beta chain) under discussion was sequenced for a study of blood T cells in healthy people across ages. The CDR3 contains 14 residues. Trimming removed 5 bases from V and 6 bases from J; junction bases left unmatched: 4. Germline CDR1 and CDR2: SQVTM and ANQGSEA. A sample-barcoded 5' primer and a J-beta primer mix were used in a second PCR of roughly 7 to 12 cycles. Every cDNA molecule bore a tag from a template-switch adaptor containing 12 random nucleotides. TCRdb processed the 5' RACE reads anew with MiXCR; each CDR3 protein has one entry. Here the sample spans hundreds of thousands of distinct CDR3 sequences, roughly 49% being singletons.

Sequencing input: blood. This sequence joins TRBV29-1 and TRBJ2-3; 14 nucleotides agree with TRBD2. This TCR derives from a woman aged 60 to 75 in good health. Written as DNA, the CDR3 is TGCAGCGTTCCCGGGACTAGCGGGAGTGATACGCAGTATTTT. Its translation: CSVPGTSGSDTQYF.